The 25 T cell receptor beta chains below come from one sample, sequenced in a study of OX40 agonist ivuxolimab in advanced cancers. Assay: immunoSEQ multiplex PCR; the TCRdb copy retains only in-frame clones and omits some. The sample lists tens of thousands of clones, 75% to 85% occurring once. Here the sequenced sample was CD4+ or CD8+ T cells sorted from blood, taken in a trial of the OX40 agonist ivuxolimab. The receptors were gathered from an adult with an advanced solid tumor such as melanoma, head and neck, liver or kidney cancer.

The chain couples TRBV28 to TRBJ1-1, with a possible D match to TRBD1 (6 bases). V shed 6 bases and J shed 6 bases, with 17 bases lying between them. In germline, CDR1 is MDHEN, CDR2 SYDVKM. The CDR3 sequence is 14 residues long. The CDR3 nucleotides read TGTGCCAGCAGACCACAGGGTTACATCTCTGAAGCTTTCTTT. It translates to CASRPQGYISEAFF.

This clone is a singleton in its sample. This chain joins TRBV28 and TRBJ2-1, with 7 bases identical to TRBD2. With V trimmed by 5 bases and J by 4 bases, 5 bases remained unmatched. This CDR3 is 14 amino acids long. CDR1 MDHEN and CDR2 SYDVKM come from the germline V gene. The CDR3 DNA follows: TGTGCCAGCAGTCTTCCTAGCGGTTACAATGAGCAGTTCTTC. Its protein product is CASSLPSGYNEQFF.

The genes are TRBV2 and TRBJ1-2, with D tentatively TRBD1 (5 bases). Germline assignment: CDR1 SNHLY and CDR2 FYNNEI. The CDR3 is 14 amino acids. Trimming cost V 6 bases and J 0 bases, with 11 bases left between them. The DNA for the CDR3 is TGTGCCAGCAGGATTCAGGGTGCTAACTATGGCTACACCTTC. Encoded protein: CASRIQGANYGYTF. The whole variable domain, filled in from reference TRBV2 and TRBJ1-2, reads EPEVTQTPSHQVTQMGQEVILRCVPISNHLYFYWYRQILGQKVEFLVSFYNNEISEKSEIFDDQFSVERPDGSNFTLKIRSTKLEDSAMYFCASRIQGANYGYTFGSGTRLTVV.

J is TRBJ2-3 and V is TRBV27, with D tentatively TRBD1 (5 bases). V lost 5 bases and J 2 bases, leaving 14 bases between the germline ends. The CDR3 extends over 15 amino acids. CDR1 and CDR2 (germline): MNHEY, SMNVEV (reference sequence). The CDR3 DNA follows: TGTGCCAGCAGTCCTCGACAGCTTTTCACAGATACGCAGTATTTT. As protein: CASSPRQLFTDTQYF.

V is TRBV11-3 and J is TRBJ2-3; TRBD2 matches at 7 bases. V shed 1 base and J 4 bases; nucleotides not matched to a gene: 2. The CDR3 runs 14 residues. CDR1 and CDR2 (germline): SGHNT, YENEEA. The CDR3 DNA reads TGTGCCAGCAGCTTAGGACTAGCCCCAGATACGCAGTATTTT. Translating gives CASSLGLAPDTQYF.

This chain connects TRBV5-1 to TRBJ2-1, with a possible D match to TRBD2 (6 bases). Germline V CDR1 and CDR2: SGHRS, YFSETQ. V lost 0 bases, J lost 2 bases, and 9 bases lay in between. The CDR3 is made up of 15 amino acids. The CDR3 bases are TGCGCCAGCAGCTTGGCCGGGGAGGCCTACAATGAGCAGTTCTTC. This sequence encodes CASSLAGEAYNEQFF.

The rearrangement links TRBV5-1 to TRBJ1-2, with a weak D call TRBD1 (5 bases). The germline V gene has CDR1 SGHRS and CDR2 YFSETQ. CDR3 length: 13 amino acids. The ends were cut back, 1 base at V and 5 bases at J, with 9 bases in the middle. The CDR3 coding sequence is TGCGCCAGCAGCTTGTCAGGGTCTTATGGCTACACCTTC. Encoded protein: CASSLSGSYGYTF.

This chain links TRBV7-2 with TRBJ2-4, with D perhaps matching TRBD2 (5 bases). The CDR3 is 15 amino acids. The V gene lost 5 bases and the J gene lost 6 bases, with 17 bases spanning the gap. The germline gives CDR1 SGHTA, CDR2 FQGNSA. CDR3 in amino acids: CASSKGGSGLNIQYF. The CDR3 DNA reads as TGTGCCAGCAGCAAAGGAGGCTCGGGCCTAAACATTCAGTACTTC.

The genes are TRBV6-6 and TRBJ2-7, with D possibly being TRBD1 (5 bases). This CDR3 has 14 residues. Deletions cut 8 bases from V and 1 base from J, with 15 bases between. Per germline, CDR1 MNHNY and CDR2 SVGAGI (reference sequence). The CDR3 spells CASRPAGSSYEQYF. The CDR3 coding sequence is TGTGCCAGCCGCCCGGCAGGGTCTTCCTACGAGCAGTACTTC.

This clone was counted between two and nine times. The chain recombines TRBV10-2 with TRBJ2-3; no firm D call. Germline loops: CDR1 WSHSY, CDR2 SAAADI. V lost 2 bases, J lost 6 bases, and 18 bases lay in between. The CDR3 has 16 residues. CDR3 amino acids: CASSENLGSLWDTQYF. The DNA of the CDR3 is TGCGCCAGCAGTGAGAATCTGGGCTCCTTATGGGATACGCAGTATTTT.

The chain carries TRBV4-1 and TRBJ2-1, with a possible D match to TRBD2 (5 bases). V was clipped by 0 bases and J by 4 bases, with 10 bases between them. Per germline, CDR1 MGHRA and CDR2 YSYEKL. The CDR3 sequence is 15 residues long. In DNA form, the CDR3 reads TGCGCCAGCAGCCAAGAAGAGGGTAGTTACAATGAGCAGTTCTTC. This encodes CASSQEEGSYNEQFF.

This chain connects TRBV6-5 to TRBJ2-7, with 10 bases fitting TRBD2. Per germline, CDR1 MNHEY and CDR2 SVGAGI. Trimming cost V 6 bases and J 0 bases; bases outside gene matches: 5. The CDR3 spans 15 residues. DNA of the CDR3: TGTGCCAGCAGGGGCGGACTAGCGGACTCCTACGAGCAGTACTTC. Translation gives CASRGGLADSYEQYF.

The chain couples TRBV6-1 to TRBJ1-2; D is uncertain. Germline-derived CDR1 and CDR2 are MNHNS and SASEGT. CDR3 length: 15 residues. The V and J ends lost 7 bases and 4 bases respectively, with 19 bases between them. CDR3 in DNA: TGTGCCAGCATCCGGACCGTCACCGAGCTCTATGGCTACACCTTC. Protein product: CASIRTVTELYGYTF.

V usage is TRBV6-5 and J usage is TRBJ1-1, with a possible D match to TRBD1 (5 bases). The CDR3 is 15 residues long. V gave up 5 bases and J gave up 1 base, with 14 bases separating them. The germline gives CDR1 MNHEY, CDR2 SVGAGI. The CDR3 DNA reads TGTGCCAGCAGTCCAGGGATAGGGAGGAACACTGAAGCTTTCTTT. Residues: CASSPGIGRNTEAFF.

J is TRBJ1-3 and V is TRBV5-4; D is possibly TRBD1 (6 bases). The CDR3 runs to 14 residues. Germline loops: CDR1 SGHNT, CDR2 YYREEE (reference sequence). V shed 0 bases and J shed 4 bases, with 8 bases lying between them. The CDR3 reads CASSLDRAGNTIYF. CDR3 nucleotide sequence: TGTGCCAGCAGCTTGGACAGGGCCGGAAACACCATATATTTT.

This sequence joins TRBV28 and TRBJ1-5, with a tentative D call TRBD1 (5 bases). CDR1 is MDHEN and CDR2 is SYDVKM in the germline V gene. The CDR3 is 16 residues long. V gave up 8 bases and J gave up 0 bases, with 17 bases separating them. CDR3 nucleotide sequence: TGTGCCAGCTTGGGACGGGAACCATATAGCAATCAGCCCCAGCATTTT. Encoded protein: CASLGREPYSNQPQHF. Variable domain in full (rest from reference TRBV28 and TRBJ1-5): DVKVTQSSRYLVKRTGEKVFLECVQDMDHENMFWYRQDPGLGLRLIYFSYDVKMKEKGDIPEGYSVSREKKERFSLILESASTNQTSMYLCASLGREPYSNQPQHFGDGTRLSIL.

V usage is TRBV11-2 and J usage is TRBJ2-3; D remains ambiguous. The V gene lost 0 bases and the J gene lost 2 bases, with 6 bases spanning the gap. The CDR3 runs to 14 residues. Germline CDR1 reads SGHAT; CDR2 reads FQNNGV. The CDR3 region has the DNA TGTGCCAGCAGCTTAGATGATCTCACAGATACGCAGTATTTT. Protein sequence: CASSLDDLTDTQYF. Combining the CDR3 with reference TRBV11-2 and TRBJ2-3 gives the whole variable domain EAGVAQSPRYKIIEKRQSVAFWCNPISGHATLYWYQQILGQGPKLLIQFQNNGVVDDSQLPKDRFSAERLKGVDSTLKIQPAKLEDSAVYLCASSLDDLTDTQYFGPGTRLTVL.

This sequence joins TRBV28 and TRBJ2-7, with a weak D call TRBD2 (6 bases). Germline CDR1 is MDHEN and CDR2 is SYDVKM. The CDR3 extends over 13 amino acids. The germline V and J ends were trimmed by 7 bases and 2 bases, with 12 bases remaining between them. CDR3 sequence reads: CASKGPGAYEQYV. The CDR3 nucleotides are TGTGCCAGCAAGGGGCCGGGGGCCTACGAGCAGTACGTC.

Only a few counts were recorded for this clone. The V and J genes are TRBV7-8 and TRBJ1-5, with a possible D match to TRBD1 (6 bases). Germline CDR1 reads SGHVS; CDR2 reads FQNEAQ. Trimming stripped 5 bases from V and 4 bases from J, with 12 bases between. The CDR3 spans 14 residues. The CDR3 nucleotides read TGTGCCAGCAGCACCTGGACAGATAATCAGCCCCAGCATTTT. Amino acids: CASSTWTDNQPQHF.

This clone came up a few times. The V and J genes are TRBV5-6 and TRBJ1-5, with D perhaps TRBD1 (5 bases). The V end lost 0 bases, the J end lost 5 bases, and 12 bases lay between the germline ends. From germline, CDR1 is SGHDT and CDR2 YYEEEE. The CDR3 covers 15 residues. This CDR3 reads CASSLGSWGDQPQHF. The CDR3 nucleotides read TGTGCCAGCAGCTTGGGGTCCTGGGGCGATCAGCCCCAGCATTTT.

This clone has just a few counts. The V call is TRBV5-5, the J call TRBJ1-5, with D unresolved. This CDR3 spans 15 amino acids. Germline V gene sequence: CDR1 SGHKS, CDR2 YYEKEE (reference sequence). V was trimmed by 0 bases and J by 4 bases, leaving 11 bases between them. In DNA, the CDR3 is TGTGCCAGCAGCTTGGAAGTAGGGCGGAATCAGCCCCAGCATTTT. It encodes CASSLEVGRNQPQHF.

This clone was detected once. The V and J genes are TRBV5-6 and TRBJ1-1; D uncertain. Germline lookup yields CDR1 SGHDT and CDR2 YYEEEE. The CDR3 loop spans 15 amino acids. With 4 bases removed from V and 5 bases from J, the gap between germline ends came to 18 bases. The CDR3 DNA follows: TGTGCCAGCAGCCAGCGGGCCCTGCTGGGGACTGAAGCTTTCTTT. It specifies CASSQRALLGTEAFF.

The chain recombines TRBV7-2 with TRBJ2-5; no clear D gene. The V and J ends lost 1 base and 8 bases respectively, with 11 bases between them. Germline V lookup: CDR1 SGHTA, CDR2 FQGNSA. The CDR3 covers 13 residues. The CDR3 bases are TGTGCCAGCAGCTTAGATAGATCCTCTACCCAGTACTTC. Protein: CASSLDRSSTQYF.

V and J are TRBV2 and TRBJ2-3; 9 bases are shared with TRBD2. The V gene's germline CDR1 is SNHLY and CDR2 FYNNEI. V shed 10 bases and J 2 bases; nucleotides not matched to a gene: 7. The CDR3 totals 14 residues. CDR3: CATKSGRNTDTQYF. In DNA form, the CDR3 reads TGTGCCACAAAGAGCGGGAGGAACACAGATACGCAGTATTTT.

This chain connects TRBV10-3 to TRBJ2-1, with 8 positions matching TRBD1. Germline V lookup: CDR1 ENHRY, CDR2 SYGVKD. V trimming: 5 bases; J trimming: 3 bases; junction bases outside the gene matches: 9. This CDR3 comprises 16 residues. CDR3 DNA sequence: TGTGCCATCAGTTCAGGGGGCGGGGATGACTACAATGAGCAGTTCTTC. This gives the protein CAISSGGGDDYNEQFF.